This TCR beta chain was sequenced for a study of beta chain features in type 1 diabetes. Whole-study findings and limits: cDNA-based sequencing might over-represent cells highly expressing TCR. TCRB repertoires of naive, central memory and Treg cells appeared more similar among patients than among healthy donors. Among all four CD4+ subsets, Type 1 diabetes patients had TCRB CDR3s that were moderately but significantly shorter.

This clone has more than one count but fewer than ten. What it recognizes is unknown. Using CD45RO/CCR7/CD25/CD127/CD95/CD27, CD4+ naive, central memory, regulatory and stem cell-like memory cells were sorted. Per germline, CDR1 SQVTM and CDR2 ANQGSEA. The CDR3 spans 14 residues. V was pared by 5 bases and J by 0 bases, with 11 bases between. The investigators reverse transcribed all of the isolated RNA, so they sequenced expressed TCRB transcripts. Data came from immunoSEQ multiplex PCR; TCRdb stores just in-frame clones and leaves some out. This table holds 600,000 to 700,000 clones, roughly an eighth found once.

The gene calls are TRBV29-1 and TRBJ1-3, with D perhaps matching TRBD1 (5 bases). This sequence originates from a man aged 18 to 30 with type 1 diabetes. Sequenced material: naive CD4+ T cells from blood. For the CDR3, the DNA is TGCAGCGTTAGGGGCAGGCTCTCTGGAAACACCATATATTTT. Amino acids: CSVRGRLSGNTIYF.